This TCR beta chain was profiled in a study of T cells in Graves' hyperthyroidism and ophthalmopathy. This clonotype was counted ten times or more. There were TCR beta CDR3 regions amplified from RNA transcripts. The HTBI primer set drove a first-round RT-PCR of the TCR CDR3. TCRdb re-called the multiplex PCR reads with MiXCR, one entry per CDR3 protein. Of around 520,000 distinct CDR3 sequences detected, roughly 14% appear once; the ten largest clones hold 17%. Using more than 8 ml of fresh peripheral blood, PBMCs were prepared. Sequences were obtained from blood. This receptor was obtained from a woman under 30 with Graves' hyperthyroidism.

The DNA for the CDR3 is TGCGCCAGCAGCCCTCCGGGACTAGCTAGGGCCACCGGGGAGCTGTTTTTT. Translated: CASSPPGLARATGELFF. This chain connects TRBV5-1 to TRBJ2-2, with 9 positions matching TRBD2. The V segment lost 4 bases and the J segment 4 bases; nucleotides outside the gene matches: 11. The germline gives CDR1 SGHRS, CDR2 YFSETQ. The length of the CDR3 is 17 residues.